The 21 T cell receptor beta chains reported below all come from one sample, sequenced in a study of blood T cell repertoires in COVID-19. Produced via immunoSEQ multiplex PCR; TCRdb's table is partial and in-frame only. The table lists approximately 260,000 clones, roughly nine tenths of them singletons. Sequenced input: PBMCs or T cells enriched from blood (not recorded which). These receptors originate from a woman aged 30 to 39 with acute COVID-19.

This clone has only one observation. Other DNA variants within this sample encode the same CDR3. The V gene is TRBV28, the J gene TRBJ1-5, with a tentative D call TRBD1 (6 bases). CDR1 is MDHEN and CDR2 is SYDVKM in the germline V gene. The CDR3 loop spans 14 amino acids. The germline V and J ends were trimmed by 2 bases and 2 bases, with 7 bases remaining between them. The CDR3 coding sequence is TGTGCCAGCAGTTTAGGGGGCGGCAATCAGCCCCAGCATTTT. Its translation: CASSLGGGNQPQHF.

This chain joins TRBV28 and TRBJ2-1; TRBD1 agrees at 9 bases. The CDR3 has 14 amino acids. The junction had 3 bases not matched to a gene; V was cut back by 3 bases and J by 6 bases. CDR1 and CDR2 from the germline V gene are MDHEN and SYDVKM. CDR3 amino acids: CASSFGTGSNEQFF. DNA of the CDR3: TGTGCCAGCAGTTTCGGGACAGGGTCCAATGAGCAGTTCTTC.

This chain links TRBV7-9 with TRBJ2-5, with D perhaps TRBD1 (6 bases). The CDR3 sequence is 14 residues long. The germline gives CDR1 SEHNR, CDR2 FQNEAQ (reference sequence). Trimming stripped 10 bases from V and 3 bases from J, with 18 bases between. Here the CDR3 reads CATSTLTGKETQYF. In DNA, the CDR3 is TGTGCCACCTCAACCCTTACAGGGAAAGAGACCCAGTACTTC.

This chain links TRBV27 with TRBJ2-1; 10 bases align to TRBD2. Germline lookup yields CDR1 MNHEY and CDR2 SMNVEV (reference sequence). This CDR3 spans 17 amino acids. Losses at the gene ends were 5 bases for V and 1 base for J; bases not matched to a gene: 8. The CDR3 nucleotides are TGTGCCAGCAGTCCAGGAGCGGGGGGGGGATCCTACAATGAGCAGTTCTTC. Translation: CASSPGAGGGSYNEQFF.

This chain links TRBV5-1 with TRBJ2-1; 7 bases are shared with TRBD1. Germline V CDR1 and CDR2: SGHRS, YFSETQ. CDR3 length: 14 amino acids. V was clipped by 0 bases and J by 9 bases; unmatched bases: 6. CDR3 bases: TGCGCCAGCAGCTTGGACAGGGGTAGCAGTGAGCAGTTCTTC. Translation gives CASSLDRGSSEQFF.

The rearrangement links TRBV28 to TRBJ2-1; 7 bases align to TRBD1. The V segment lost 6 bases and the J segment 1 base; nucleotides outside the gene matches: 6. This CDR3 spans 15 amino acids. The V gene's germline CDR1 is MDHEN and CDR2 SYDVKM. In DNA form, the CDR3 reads TGTGCCAGCAGCGTGGGGACAGTATCCTACAATGAGCAGTTCTTC. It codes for CASSVGTVSYNEQFF.

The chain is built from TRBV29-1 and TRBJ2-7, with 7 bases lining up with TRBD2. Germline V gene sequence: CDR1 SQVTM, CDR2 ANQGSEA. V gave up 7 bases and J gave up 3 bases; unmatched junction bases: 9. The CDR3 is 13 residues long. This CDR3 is CSGLSSGLYEQYF. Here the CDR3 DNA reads TGCAGCGGGTTATCTAGCGGCCTCTACGAGCAGTACTTC.

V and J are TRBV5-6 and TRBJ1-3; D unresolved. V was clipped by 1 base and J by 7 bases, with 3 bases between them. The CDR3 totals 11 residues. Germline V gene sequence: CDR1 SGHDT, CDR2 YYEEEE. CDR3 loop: CASSLSNTIYF. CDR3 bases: TGTGCCAGCAGCTTGTCGAACACCATATATTTT.

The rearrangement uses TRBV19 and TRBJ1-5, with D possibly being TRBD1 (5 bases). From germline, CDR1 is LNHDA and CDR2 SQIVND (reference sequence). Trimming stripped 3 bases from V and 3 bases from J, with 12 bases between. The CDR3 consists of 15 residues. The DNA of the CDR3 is TGTGCCAGTAGTATTGCAGGGTCCCTCAATCAGCCCCAGCATTTT. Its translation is CASSIAGSLNQPQHF.

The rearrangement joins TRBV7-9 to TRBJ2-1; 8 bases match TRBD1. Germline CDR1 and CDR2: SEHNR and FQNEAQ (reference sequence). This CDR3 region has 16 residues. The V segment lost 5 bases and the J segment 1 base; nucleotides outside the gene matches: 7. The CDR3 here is CASSPKQGASYNEQFF. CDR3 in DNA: TGTGCCAGCAGCCCAAAGCAGGGGGCTTCCTACAATGAGCAGTTCTTC.

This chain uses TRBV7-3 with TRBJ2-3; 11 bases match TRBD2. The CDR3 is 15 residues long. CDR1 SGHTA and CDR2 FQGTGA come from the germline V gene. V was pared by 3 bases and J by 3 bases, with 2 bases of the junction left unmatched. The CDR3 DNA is TGTGCCAGCAGCTTTACTAGCGGGAGAACAGATACGCAGTATTTT. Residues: CASSFTSGRTDTQYF.

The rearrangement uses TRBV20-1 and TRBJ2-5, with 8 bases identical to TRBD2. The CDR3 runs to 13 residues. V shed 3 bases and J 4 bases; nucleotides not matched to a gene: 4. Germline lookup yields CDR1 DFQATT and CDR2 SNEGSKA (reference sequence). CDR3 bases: TGCAGTGCTAGTCGGGGGGGCCCAGAGACCCAGTACTTC. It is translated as CSASRGGPETQYF.

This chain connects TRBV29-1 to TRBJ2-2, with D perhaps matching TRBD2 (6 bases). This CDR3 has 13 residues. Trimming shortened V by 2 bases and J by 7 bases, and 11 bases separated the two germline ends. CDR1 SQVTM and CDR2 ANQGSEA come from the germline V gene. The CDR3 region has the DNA TGCAGCGTTGAACGGGGGATCATCGGGGAGCTGTTTTTT. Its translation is CSVERGIIGELFF.

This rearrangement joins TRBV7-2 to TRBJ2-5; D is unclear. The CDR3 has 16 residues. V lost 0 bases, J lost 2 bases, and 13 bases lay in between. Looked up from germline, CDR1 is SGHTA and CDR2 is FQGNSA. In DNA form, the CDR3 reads TGTGCCAGCAGCTTAGCCGCCGGTGCAGGACAAGAGACCCAGTACTTC. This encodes CASSLAAGAGQETQYF.

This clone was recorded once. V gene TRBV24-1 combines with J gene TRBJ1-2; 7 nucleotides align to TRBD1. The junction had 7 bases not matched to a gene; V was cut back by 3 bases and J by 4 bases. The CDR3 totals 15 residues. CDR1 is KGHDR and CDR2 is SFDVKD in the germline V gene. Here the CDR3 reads CATSDPRDSLYGYTF. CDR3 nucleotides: TGTGCCACCAGTGATCCCCGGGACAGCCTCTATGGCTACACCTTC.

CDR3 region: CATKSNGGGNQPQHF. CDR3 DNA sequence: TGTGCCACCAAATCCAACGGGGGTGGCAATCAGCCCCAGCATTTT. This sequence joins TRBV6-5 and TRBJ1-5; TRBD1 might be the D (5 bases). The CDR3 contains 15 residues. Trimming pared 10 bases from V and 2 bases from J, leaving 18 bases between. CDR1 is MNHEY, CDR2 SVGAGI, per germline.

The CDR3 nucleotides are TGTGCCAGTAATCGGGACAGAAATGAAGCTTTCTTT. It yields the protein CASNRDRNEAFF. This rearrangement joins TRBV19 to TRBJ1-1; 7 bases are shared with TRBD1. Germline loops: CDR1 LNHDA, CDR2 SQIVND (reference sequence). The CDR3 length is 12 residues. V shed 7 bases, J shed 7 bases, and the junction held 6 bases outside the gene matches.

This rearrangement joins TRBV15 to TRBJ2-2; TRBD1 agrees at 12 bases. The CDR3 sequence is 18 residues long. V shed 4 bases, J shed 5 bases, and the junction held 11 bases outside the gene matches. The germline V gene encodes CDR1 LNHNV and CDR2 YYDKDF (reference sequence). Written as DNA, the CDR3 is TGTGCCACCAGCATCAGACCGGGACAGGGGGCTTGGACCGGGGAGCTGTTTTTT. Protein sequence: CATSIRPGQGAWTGELFF. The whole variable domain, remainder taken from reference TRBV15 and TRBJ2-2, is DAMVIQNPRYQVTQFGKPVTLSCSQTLNHNVMYWYQQKSSQAPKLLFHYYDKDFNNEADTPDNFQSRRPNTSFCFLDIRSPGLGDTAMYLCATSIRPGQGAWTGELFFGEGSRLTVL.

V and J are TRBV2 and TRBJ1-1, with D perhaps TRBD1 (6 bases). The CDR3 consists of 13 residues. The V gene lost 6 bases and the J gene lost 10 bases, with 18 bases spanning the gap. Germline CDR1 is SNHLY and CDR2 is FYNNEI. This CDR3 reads CASSRQDGERAFF. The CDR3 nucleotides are TGTGCCAGCAGCCGACAGGATGGCGAGCGAGCTTTCTTT.

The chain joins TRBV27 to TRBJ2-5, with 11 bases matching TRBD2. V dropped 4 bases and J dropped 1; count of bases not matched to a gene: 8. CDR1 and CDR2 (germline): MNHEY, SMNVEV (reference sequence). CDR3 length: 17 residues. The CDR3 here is CASSSSRLAGRQETQYF. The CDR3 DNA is TGTGCCAGCAGTTCCTCTAGACTAGCGGGGCGCCAAGAGACCCAGTACTTC.

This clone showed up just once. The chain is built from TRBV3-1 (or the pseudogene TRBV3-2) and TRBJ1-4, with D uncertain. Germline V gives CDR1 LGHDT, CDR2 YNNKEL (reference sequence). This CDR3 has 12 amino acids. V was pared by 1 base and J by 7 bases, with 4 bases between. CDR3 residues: CASSQVGEKLFF. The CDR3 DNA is TGTGCCAGCAGCCAAGTCGGTGAAAAACTGTTTTTT.